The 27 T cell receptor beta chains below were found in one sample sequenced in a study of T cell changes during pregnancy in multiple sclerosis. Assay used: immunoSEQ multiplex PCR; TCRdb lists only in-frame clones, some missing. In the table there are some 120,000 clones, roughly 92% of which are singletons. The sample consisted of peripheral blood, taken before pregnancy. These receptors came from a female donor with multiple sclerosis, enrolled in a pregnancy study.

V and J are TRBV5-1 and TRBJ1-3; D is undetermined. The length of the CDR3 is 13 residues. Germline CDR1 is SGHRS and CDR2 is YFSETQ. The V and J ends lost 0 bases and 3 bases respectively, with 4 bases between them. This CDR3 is CASSLDIGNTIYF. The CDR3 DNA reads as TGCGCCAGCAGCTTGGACATTGGAAACACCATATATTTT.

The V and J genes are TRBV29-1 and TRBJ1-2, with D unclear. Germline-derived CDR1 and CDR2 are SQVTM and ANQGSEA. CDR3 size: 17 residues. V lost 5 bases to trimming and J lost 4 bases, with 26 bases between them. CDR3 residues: CSVYPEPTELEGYGYTF. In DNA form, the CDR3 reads TGCAGCGTTTACCCAGAGCCGACGGAATTGGAGGGCTATGGCTACACCTTC. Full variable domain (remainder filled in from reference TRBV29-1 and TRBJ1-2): SAVISQKPSRDICQRGTSLTIQCQVDSQVTMMFWYRQQPGQSLTLIATANQGSEATYESGFVIDKFPISRPNLTFSTLTVSNMSPEDSSIYLCSVYPEPTELEGYGYTFGSGTRLTVV.

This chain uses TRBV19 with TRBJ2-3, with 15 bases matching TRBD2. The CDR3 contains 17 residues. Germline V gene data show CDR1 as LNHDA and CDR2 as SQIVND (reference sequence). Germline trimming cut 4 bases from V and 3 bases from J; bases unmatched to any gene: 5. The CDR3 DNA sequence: TGTGCCAGTAGTACCCCCGGACTAGCGGGGGGGACAGATACGCAGTATTTT. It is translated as CASSTPGLAGGTDTQYF.

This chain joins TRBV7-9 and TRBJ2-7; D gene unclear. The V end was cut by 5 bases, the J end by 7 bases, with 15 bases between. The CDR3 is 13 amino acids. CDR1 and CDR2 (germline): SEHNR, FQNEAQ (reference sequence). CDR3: CASSPSLGWEQYF. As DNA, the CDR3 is TGTGCCAGCAGCCCGTCCCTTGGCTGGGAGCAGTACTTC.

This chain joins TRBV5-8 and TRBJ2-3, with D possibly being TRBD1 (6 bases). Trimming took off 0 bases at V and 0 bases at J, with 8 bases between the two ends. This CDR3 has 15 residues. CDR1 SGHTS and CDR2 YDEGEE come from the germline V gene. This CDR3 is CASSLGRGSTDTQYF. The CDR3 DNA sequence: TGTGCCAGCAGCTTGGGCAGGGGTAGCACAGATACGCAGTATTTT.

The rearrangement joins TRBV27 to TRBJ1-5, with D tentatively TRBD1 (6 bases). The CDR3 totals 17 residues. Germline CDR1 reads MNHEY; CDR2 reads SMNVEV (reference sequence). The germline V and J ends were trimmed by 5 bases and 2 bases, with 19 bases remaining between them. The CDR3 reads CASSPFTQGPGNQPQHF. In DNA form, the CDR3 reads TGTGCCAGCAGTCCGTTCACCCAGGGGCCCGGCAATCAGCCCCAGCATTTT.

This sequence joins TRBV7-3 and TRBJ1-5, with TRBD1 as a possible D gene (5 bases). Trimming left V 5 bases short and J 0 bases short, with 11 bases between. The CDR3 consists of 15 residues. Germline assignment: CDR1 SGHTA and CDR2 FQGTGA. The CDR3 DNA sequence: TGTGCCAGCAGCGACCGGGGGATTAGCAATCAGCCCCAGCATTTT. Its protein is CASSDRGISNQPQHF.

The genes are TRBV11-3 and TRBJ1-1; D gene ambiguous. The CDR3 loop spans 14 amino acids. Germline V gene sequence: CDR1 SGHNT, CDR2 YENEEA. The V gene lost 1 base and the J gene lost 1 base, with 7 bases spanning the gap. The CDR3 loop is CASSLGGENTEAFF. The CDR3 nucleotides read TGTGCCAGCAGCTTAGGAGGTGAGAACACTGAAGCTTTCTTT.

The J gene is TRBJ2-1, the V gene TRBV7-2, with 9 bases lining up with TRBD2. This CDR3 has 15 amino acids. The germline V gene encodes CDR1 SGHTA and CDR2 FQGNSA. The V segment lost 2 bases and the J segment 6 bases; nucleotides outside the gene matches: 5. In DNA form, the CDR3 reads TGTGCCAGCAGCTTAATAAGGACTAGCGTCAATGAGCAGTTCTTC. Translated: CASSLIRTSVNEQFF.

CDR3 DNA: TGTGCCAGCAATGACGCCCGAGAAGAGCAGTACTTC. As protein: CASNDAREEQYF. The V and J genes are TRBV6-1 and TRBJ2-7; D is uncertain. With 7 bases removed from V and 7 bases from J, the gap between germline ends came to 14 bases. Germline V gene data show CDR1 as MNHNS and CDR2 as SASEGT. CDR3 size: 12 residues.

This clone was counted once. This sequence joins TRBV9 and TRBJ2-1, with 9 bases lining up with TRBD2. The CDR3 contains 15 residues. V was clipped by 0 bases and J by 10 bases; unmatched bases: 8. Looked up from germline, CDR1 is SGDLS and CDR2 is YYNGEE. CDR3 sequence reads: CASSVGGGGVREQFF. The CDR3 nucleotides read TGTGCCAGCAGCGTAGGGGGCGGGGGGGTTCGGGAGCAGTTCTTC.

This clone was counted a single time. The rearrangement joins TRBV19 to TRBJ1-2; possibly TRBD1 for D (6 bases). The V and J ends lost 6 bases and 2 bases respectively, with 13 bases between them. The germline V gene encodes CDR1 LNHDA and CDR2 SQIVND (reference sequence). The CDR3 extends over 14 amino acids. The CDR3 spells CASSYRGQNYGYTF. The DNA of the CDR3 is TGTGCCAGTAGCTACCGAGGACAGAACTATGGCTACACCTTC. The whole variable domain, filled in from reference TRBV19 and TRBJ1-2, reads DGGITQSPKYLFRKEGQNVTLSCEQNLNHDAMYWYRQDPGQGLRLIYYSQIVNDFQKGDIAEGYSVSREKKESFPLTVTSAQKNPTAFYLCASSYRGQNYGYTFGSGTRLTVV.

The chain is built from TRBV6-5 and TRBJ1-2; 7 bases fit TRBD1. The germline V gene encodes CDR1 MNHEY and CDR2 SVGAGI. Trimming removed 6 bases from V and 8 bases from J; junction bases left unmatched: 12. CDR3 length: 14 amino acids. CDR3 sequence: CASRSLQGLGGYTF. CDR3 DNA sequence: TGTGCCAGCAGAAGCCTACAGGGGCTCGGGGGCTACACCTTC.

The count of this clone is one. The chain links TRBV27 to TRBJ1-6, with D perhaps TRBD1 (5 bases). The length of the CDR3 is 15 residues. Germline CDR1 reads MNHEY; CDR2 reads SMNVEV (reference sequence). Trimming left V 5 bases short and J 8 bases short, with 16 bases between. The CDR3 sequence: CASSRGSLGDSPLHF. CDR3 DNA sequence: TGTGCCAGCAGTCGGGGGTCTCTAGGTGATTCACCCCTCCACTTT.

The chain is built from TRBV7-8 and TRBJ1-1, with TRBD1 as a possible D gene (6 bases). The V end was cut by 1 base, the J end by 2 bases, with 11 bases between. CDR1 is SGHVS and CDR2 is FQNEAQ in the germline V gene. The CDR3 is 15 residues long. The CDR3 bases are TGTGCCAGCAGCTTAGTCGGACAGTATAACACTGAAGCTTTCTTT. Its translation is CASSLVGQYNTEAFF.

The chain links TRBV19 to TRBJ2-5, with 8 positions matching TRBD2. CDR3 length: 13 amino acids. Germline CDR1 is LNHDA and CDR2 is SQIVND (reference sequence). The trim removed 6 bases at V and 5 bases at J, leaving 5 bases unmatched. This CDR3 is CASSGGARETQYF. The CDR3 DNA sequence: TGTGCCAGTAGCGGGGGGGCCCGGGAGACCCAGTACTTC.

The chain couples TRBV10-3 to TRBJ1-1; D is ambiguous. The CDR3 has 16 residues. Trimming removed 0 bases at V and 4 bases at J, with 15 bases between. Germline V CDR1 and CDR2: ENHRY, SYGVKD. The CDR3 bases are TGTGCCATCAGTGAGTCGCTAGGGAGTGCGGGCACTGAAGCTTTCTTT. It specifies CAISESLGSAGTEAFF.

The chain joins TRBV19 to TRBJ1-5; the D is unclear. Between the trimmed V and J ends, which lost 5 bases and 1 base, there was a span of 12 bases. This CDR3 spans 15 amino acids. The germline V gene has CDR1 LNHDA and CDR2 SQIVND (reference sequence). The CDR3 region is CASSFVGPSNQPQHF. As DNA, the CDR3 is TGTGCCAGTAGTTTCGTCGGTCCCAGCAATCAGCCCCAGCATTTT.

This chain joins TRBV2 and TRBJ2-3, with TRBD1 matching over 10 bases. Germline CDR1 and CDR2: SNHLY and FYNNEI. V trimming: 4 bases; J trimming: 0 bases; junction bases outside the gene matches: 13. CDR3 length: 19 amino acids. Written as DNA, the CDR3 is TGTGCCAGCAGTGTTCAGACAGGGGGCGAGTATGGCAGCACAGATACGCAGTATTTT. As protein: CASSVQTGGEYGSTDTQYF.

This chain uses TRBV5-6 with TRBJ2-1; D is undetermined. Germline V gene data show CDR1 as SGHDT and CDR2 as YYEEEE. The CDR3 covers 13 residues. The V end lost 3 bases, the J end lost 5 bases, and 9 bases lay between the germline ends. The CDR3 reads CASSSMTDNEQFF. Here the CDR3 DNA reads TGTGCCAGCAGCTCAATGACTGACAATGAGCAGTTCTTC.

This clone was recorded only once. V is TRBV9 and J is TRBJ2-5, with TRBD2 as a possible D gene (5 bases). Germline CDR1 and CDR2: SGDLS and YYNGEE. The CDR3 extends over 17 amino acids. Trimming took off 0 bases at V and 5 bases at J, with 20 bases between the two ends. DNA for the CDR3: TGTGCCAGCAGCGTAGATGCTAGGTTGGGAGTTGGGGAGACCCAGTACTTC. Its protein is CASSVDARLGVGETQYF.

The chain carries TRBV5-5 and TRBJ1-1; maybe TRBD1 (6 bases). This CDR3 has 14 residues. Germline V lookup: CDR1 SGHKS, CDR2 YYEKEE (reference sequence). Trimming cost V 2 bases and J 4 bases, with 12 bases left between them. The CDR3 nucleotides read TGTGCCAGCAGCTTCTACCAGGGGACCACTGAAGCTTTCTTT. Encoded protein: CASSFYQGTTEAFF. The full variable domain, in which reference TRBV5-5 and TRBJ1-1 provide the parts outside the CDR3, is DAGVTQSPTHLIKTRGQQVTLRCSPISGHKSVSWYQQVLGQGPQFIFQYYEKEERGRGNFPDRFSARQFPNYSSELNVNALLLGDSALYLCASSFYQGTTEAFFGQGTRLTVV.

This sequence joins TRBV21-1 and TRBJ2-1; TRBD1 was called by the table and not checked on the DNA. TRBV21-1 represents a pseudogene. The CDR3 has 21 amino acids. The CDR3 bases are TGTGCCAGCAGCAAAGGAACAGGGGTCCACCGGACACGGAGCTCCTACAATGAGCAGTTCTTC. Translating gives CASSKGTGVHRTRSSYNEQFF.

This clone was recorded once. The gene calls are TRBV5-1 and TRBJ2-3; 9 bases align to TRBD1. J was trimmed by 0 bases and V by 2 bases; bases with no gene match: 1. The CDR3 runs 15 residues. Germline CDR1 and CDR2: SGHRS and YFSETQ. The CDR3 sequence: CASSFGQGSTDTQYF. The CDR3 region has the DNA TGCGCCAGCAGCTTCGGACAGGGGAGCACAGATACGCAGTATTTT.

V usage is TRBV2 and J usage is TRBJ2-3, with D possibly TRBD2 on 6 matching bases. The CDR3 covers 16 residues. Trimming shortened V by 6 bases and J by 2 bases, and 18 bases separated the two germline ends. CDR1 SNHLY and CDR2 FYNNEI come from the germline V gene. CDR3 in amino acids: CASSLGRRGNTDTQYF. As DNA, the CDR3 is TGTGCCAGCAGCCTGGGTAGGCGGGGAAACACAGATACGCAGTATTTT.

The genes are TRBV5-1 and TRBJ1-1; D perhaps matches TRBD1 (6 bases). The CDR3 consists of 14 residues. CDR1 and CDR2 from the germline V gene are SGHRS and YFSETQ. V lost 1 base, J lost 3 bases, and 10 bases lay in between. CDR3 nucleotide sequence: TGCGCCAGCAGCTTGTGGGGGCTCGACACTGAAGCTTTCTTT. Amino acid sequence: CASSLWGLDTEAFF.

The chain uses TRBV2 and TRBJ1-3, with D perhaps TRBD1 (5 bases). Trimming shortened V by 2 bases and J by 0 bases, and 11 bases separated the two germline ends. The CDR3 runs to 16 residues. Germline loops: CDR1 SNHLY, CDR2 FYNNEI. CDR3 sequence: CASSELGLNSGNTIYF. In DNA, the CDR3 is TGTGCCAGCAGTGAATTGGGACTGAACTCTGGAAACACCATATATTTT.